The 21 T cell receptor beta chains in this list originate from one sample, sequenced in a study of breast tumors, draining lymph nodes, adjacent tissues. TCRdb re-analysed the multiplex PCR reads in MiXCR, keeping a single row per CDR3 protein. The table has 290,000 or so distinct CDR3 sequences, around 30% seen once. Breast cancer patients provided tissue from their axillary draining lymph nodes. The sample comprised axillary lymph node tissue. These receptors all come from a female donor with breast cancer. Some clones in this sample may be carry-over from other donors' samples.

In this sample, this clonotype turned up a few times. V and J are TRBV3-1 and TRBJ1-2; D not certain. The CDR3 has 15 amino acids. Germline CDR1 reads LGHDT; CDR2 reads YNNKEL (reference sequence). V was clipped by 2 bases and J by 2 bases, with 12 bases between them. CDR3 protein: CASSQRSDTNYGYTF. As DNA, the CDR3 is TGTGCCAGCAGCCAAAGGTCAGATACGAACTATGGCTACACCTTC.

This clonotype was observed many times. The V call is TRBV29-1, the J call TRBJ2-7; D is possibly TRBD2 (6 bases). CDR3 length equals 15 residues. CDR1 is SQVTM, CDR2 ANQGSEA, per germline. V lost 6 bases and J lost 0, with 18 bases in between. The CDR3 DNA is TGCAGCGTGGCCGGCGGAGCGGGTCTCTCCTACGAGCAGTACTTC. It is translated as CSVAGGAGLSYEQYF.

This clonotype was recorded at least ten times. This sequence joins TRBV5-1 and TRBJ2-5; maybe TRBD1 (5 bases). The germline CDR1 and CDR2 sequences are SGHRS and YFSETQ. The CDR3 sequence is 12 residues long. Trimming removed 6 bases from V and 3 bases from J, with 9 bases in between. CDR3 in DNA: TGCGCCAGCAAGTCAGGGAAAGAGACCCAGTACTTC. Its translation is CASKSGKETQYF.

In its sample, this clonotype was seen many times. The V gene is TRBV13, the J gene TRBJ1-2; TRBD1 is a possible D gene (6 bases). The CDR3 runs to 14 residues. Germline CDR1 PRHDT, CDR2 FYEKMQ (reference sequence). V lost 1 base to trimming and J lost 4 bases, with 10 bases between them. CDR3 sequence: CASSLAGEAYGYTF. The DNA for the CDR3 is TGTGCCAGCAGCTTAGCAGGGGAGGCCTATGGCTACACCTTC.

This clonotype has at least ten counts. The gene calls are TRBV9 and TRBJ2-2; D unresolved. This CDR3 is 13 amino acids long. In germline, CDR1 is SGDLS, CDR2 YYNGEE. Trimming pared 0 bases from V and 6 bases from J, leaving 6 bases between. As DNA, the CDR3 is TGTGCCAGCAGCGTAGAGTGGGCCGGGGAGCTGTTTTTT. Translated, it gives CASSVEWAGELFF.

This clonotype was counted many times. The J gene is TRBJ2-7, the V gene TRBV19; D is unresolved. Deletions cut 1 base from V and 3 bases from J, with 13 bases between. The CDR3 extends over 15 amino acids. The germline V gene encodes CDR1 LNHDA and CDR2 SQIVND (reference sequence). Here the CDR3 DNA reads TGTGCCAGTAGTATAGTTGGGCAGTCCATCTACGAGCAGTACTTC. Protein sequence: CASSIVGQSIYEQYF.

This clonotype was counted many times. The chain carries TRBV5-1 and TRBJ2-7; D possibly corresponds to TRBD1 (6 bases). The V end was cut by 5 bases, the J end by 7 bases, with 13 bases between. CDR1 is SGHRS, CDR2 YFSETQ, per germline. This CDR3 is 12 amino acids long. The CDR3 is CASRQGVGEQYF. The CDR3 DNA reads as TGCGCCAGCAGACAGGGAGTTGGTGAGCAGTACTTC. Together with reference TRBV5-1 and TRBJ2-7, the CDR3 gives the full variable domain: KAGVTQTPRYLIKTRGQQVTLSCSPISGHRSVSWYQQTPGQGLQFLFEYFSETQRNKGNFPGRFSGRQFSNSRSEMNVSTLELGDSALYLCASRQGVGEQYFGPGTRLTVT.

This clonotype came up many times. V usage is TRBV5-1 and J usage is TRBJ2-6; weak D call: TRBD1 (7 bases). The CDR3 spans 18 residues. Germline V CDR1 and CDR2: SGHRS, YFSETQ. The V end was cut by 4 bases, the J end by 0 bases, with 17 bases between. The CDR3 DNA follows: TGCGCCAGCAGCCTGTGGGGGCAGGGGGGCTCTGGGGCCAACGTCCTGACTTTC. This codes for CASSLWGQGGSGANVLTF.

This clonotype was detected a few times. The V call is TRBV5-8, the J call TRBJ1-1; TRBD1 is a possible D gene (5 bases). CDR3 length: 14 residues. CDR1 is SGHTS and CDR2 is YDEGEE in the germline V gene. Trimming removed 3 bases from V and 2 bases from J, with 11 bases in between. CDR3 bases: TGTGCCAGCAGCTGGGGCCAGGTCAACACTGAAGCTTTCTTT. It yields the protein CASSWGQVNTEAFF.

In this sample, this clonotype turned up many times. V usage is TRBV20-1 and J usage is TRBJ2-5, with TRBD2 matching 8 bases. CDR3 size: 14 residues. The germline gives CDR1 DFQATT, CDR2 SNEGSKA (reference sequence). The V gene end was trimmed by 0 bases and the J gene end by 4 bases; junction bases not matched to a gene: 4. The CDR3: CSARDRLAGETQYF. The DNA for the CDR3 is TGCAGTGCTAGAGATCGTCTAGCGGGAGAGACCCAGTACTTC.

Ten or more counts support this clonotype. The chain carries TRBV19 and TRBJ2-7, with TRBD2 matching over 7 bases. CDR3 length equals 13 residues. Germline V gene data show CDR1 as LNHDA and CDR2 as SQIVND (reference sequence). The J segment lost 5 bases and the V segment lost 4 bases, leaving 5 bases of the junction unmatched. In DNA form, the CDR3 reads TGTGCCAGTAGTACACTAGCGTTACACGAGCAGTACTTC. Translation: CASSTLALHEQYF.

This clonotype was detected ten times or more. V is TRBV20-1 and J is TRBJ2-1; D is undetermined. V shed 7 bases and J shed 6 bases, with 10 bases lying between them. The germline CDR1 and CDR2 sequences are DFQATT and SNEGSKA (reference sequence). CDR3 size: 11 residues. The chain's CDR3 is CSVSPANEQFF. DNA of the CDR3: TGCAGTGTTTCCCCGGCCAATGAGCAGTTCTTC.

The chain is built from TRBV18 and TRBJ1-1, with 8 positions matching TRBD1. In germline, CDR1 is KGHSH, CDR2 LQKENI. J gave up 5 bases and V 4 bases, and 9 bases lay outside the gene matches. This CDR3 has 15 amino acids. DNA of the CDR3: TGTGCCAGCTCACAAAAGCCAGGGGGCGCGACTGAAGCTTTCTTT. It codes for CASSQKPGGATEAFF.

This clonotype was detected ten times or more. This sequence joins TRBV5-4 and TRBJ2-7, with D perhaps being TRBD1 or TRBD2 (7 bases each). The CDR3 runs to 15 residues. CDR1 is SGHNT and CDR2 is YYREEE in the germline V gene (reference sequence). Trimming left V 3 bases short and J 0 bases short, with 13 bases between. CDR3 nucleotides: TGTGCCAGCAGCTCGACAGGGAGGGCCTCCTACGAGCAGTACTTC. As protein: CASSSTGRASYEQYF.

This clonotype appeared many times. The V gene is TRBV5-8, the J gene TRBJ2-3, with no clear D. V lost 0 bases and J lost 4, with 9 bases in between. CDR1 and CDR2 (germline): SGHTS, YDEGEE. This CDR3 has 14 residues. The CDR3 protein is CASSLGQTADTQYF. The DNA of the CDR3 is TGTGCCAGCAGCTTGGGGCAAACAGCAGATACGCAGTATTTT.

This rearrangement joins TRBV29-1 to TRBJ2-7; 7 bases align to TRBD2. The germline CDR1 and CDR2 sequences are SQVTM and ANQGSEA. After removal of 4 bases from V and 2 bases from J, the junction contained 5 bases not matched to a gene. The CDR3 is 13 residues long. CDR3 loop: CSVVRGSPYEQYF. CDR3 bases: TGCAGCGTTGTACGCGGGAGTCCCTACGAGCAGTACTTC.

This clonotype was detected ten times or more. The chain is built from TRBV20-1 and TRBJ2-7; 13 bases line up with TRBD2. This CDR3 comprises 18 residues. J was trimmed by 2 bases and V by 0 bases; bases with no gene match: 10. Looked up from germline, CDR1 is DFQATT and CDR2 is SNEGSKA (reference sequence). CDR3 sequence (DNA): TGCAGTGCTAGAGATCCTTGGACTAGCGGGAGTACTCCCTACGAGCAGTACTTC. Encoded protein: CSARDPWTSGSTPYEQYF.

There are many counts of this clonotype. A read error may account for a junction end that differs from germline. The chain has TRBV6-5 and TRBJ1-6, with D possibly TRBD1 on 5 matching bases. Germline lookup yields CDR1 MNHEY and CDR2 SVGAGI. The CDR3 has 13 amino acids. The CDR3: CASSHSGDSPLHF. CDR3 DNA sequence: TGTGCCAGCAGTCACTCGGGGGACTCACCCCTCCACTTT.

As for this clonotype: Mismatch with germline at one junction end may stem from a read error. The rearrangement uses TRBV29-1 and TRBJ1-5; D uncertain. This CDR3 is 12 amino acids long. In germline, CDR1 is SQVTM, CDR2 ANQGSEA. The DNA for the CDR3 is TGCAGCGTTAAAGAGGGCAATCAGCCCCAGCATTTT. Translating it yields CSVKEGNQPQHF.

This clonotype was picked up many times. The chain combines TRBV12-3 or TRBV12-4 with TRBJ2-7, with D maybe TRBD2 (5 bases). The V gene lost 2 bases and the J gene lost 3 bases, with 11 bases spanning the gap. The CDR3 is 14 amino acids. The CDR3: CASSLSGRYYEQYF. CDR3 bases: TGTGCCAGCAGTTTAAGCGGACGGTACTACGAGCAGTACTTC.

The rearrangement joins TRBV2 to TRBJ2-7; TRBD2 matches 9 bases. This CDR3 is 15 amino acids long. Germline CDR1 reads SNHLY; CDR2 reads FYNNEI. J gave up 7 bases and V 1 base, and 8 bases lay outside the gene matches. The CDR3 DNA reads TGTGCCAGCAGTGAAGGGCTAGCGGGATTTAAAGAGCAGTACTTC. Its protein product is CASSEGLAGFKEQYF.